Presented here are 27 T cell receptor beta chains from one specimen sequenced in a study of T-cell memory formation after mild COVID-19. A single record per CDR3 protein comes from TCRdb applying MiXCR to the 5' RACE reads. The sample consists of some 320,000 distinct CDR3 sequences, roughly 13% of them appearing once. Sequencing was done on a sample of PBMCs or a T cell subset sorted from them (not recorded which). The receptors were gathered from a man between 18 and 29 years old who had mild COVID-19 (a few samples of this study predate the infection). Cell type and time point are not known.

This clonotype has more than one count but fewer than ten. This chain connects TRBV3-1 to TRBJ1-2; D unclear. The CDR3 is 14 amino acids. The germline V gene encodes CDR1 LGHDT and CDR2 YNNKEL (reference sequence). The V end lost 4 bases, the J end lost 0 bases, and 9 bases lay between the germline ends. The CDR3 DNA sequence: TGTGCCAGCAGCCGATGGACTTCTAACTATGGCTACACCTTC. Its protein product is CASSRWTSNYGYTF. Supplemented by reference TRBV3-1 and TRBJ1-2, the full variable domain reads DTAVSQTPKYLVTQMGNDKSIKCEQNLGHDTMYWYKQDSKKFLKIMFSYNNKELIINETVPNRFSPKSPDKAHLNLHINSLELGDSAVYFCASSRWTSNYGYTFGSGTRLTVV.

This clonotype was recorded at least ten times. DNA for the CDR3: TGTGCCAGCAGCCAGGGGAACTCCTACGAGCAGTACTTC. Its protein product is CASSQGNSYEQYF. This chain uses TRBV12-3 or TRBV12-4 with TRBJ2-7; weak D call: TRBD1 (6 bases). Trimming left V 6 bases short and J 0 bases short, with 9 bases between. The CDR3 has 13 residues.

There are a few counts of this clonotype. This sequence joins TRBV11-2 and TRBJ1-2, with D possibly being TRBD1 (5 bases). The CDR3 extends over 12 amino acids. Germline assignment: CDR1 SGHAT and CDR2 FQNNGV. V gave up 7 bases and J gave up 3 bases, with 9 bases separating them. CDR3 protein: CASTPGYYGYTF. The CDR3 DNA reads TGTGCCAGCACCCCAGGGTACTATGGCTACACCTTC.

This clonotype was observed at least ten times. The chain couples TRBV5-1 to TRBJ2-3; a possible D gene is TRBD2 (6 bases). Germline V CDR1 and CDR2: SGHRS, YFSETQ. Trimming left V 0 bases short and J 1 base short, with 6 bases between. The CDR3 has 14 residues. The CDR3 DNA follows: TGCGCCAGCAGCTTGGGGGAGGGCACAGATACGCAGTATTTT. Translation: CASSLGEGTDTQYF. Full variable domain (remainder filled in from reference TRBV5-1 and TRBJ2-3): KAGVTQTPRYLIKTRGQQVTLSCSPISGHRSVSWYQQTPGQGLQFLFEYFSETQRNKGNFPGRFSGRQFSNSRSEMNVSTLELGDSALYLCASSLGEGTDTQYFGPGTRLTVL.

This clonotype was detected only a few times. The chain recombines TRBV20-1 with TRBJ2-7, with 7 positions matching TRBD1. CDR1 and CDR2 from the germline V gene are DFQATT and SNEGSKA (reference sequence). The ends lost 1 base at V and 5 bases at J; junction bases unmatched: 5. The CDR3 loop spans 13 amino acids. Here the CDR3 reads CSARVQTGNEQYF. Written as DNA, the CDR3 is TGCAGTGCTAGAGTGCAGACAGGGAACGAGCAGTACTTC.

This clonotype came up a few times. The gene calls are TRBV29-1 and TRBJ1-1; unclear D gene. Between the trimmed V and J ends, which lost 4 bases and 11 bases, there was a span of 20 bases. The CDR3 covers 13 residues. CDR1 is SQVTM and CDR2 is ANQGSEA in the germline V gene. CDR3 sequence (DNA): TGCAGCGTTGGGGGTCATACTCCCGGATTGGCTTTCTTT. As protein: CSVGGHTPGLAFF.

The chain employs TRBV29-1 and TRBJ1-1, with no clear D. CDR3 length: 11 residues. Germline V gene lookup returns CDR1 SQVTM and CDR2 ANQGSEA. Trimming took 1 base from V and 10 from J, leaving 10 bases between them. CDR3 amino acids: CSVEVEYRAFF. In nucleotides, the CDR3 is TGCAGCGTTGAAGTGGAATATAGAGCTTTCTTT.

This clonotype was counted many times. V is TRBV4-3 and J is TRBJ2-4; 15 nucleotides align to TRBD2. V dropped 4 bases and J dropped 14; count of bases not matched to a gene: 18. This CDR3 is built from 18 residues. Germline V gene data show CDR1 as LGHNA and CDR2 as YSLEER. Here the CDR3 DNA reads TGCGCCAGCAGCCCTGGACTAGCGGGGGGGCCGAGGCTCGGGAAAGAGTACTTC. It yields the protein CASSPGLAGGPRLGKEYF.

This chain connects TRBV12-3 or TRBV12-4 to TRBJ1-1, with 8 bases that match TRBD1. The CDR3 runs to 14 residues. V gave up 8 bases and J gave up 4 bases; unmatched junction bases: 9. CDR3 bases: TGTGCCAGCGCTCCCAGGGGGCGAGGCACTGAAGCTTTCTTT. It codes for CASAPRGRGTEAFF.

This clonotype was seen only a few times. This chain uses TRBV29-1 with TRBJ2-5, with TRBD1 matching 7 bases. V lost 8 bases and J lost 6; bases outside the gene matches: 9. Per the germline V gene, CDR1 is SQVTM and CDR2 is ANQGSEA. The CDR3 extends over 12 amino acids. CDR3 protein: CSSRQGGKTQYF. The CDR3 region has the DNA TGCAGCTCAAGACAGGGTGGAAAGACCCAGTACTTC.

This clonotype was seen only a few times. This rearrangement joins TRBV28 to TRBJ1-5; possibly TRBD1 for D (6 bases). Germline V gene lookup returns CDR1 MDHEN and CDR2 SYDVKM. CDR3 length: 15 amino acids. Trimming took off 6 bases at V and 2 bases at J, with 14 bases between the two ends. CDR3 sequence reads: CASSRGGEGNQPQHF. DNA for the CDR3: TGTGCCAGCAGCCGCGGGGGCGAGGGCAATCAGCCCCAGCATTTT.

In this sample, this clonotype turned up a few times. V usage is TRBV29-1 and J usage is TRBJ1-1; a possible D gene is TRBD1 (5 bases). The V and J ends lost 7 bases and 4 bases respectively, with 10 bases between them. The CDR3 consists of 11 residues. From germline, CDR1 is SQVTM and CDR2 ANQGSEA. The CDR3 region has the DNA TGCAGCGGCTGGGGGGGCACTGAAGCTTTCTTT. It yields the protein CSGWGGTEAFF.

This clonotype occurred many times. V and J are TRBV5-1 and TRBJ2-3; D not certain. V gave up 3 bases and J gave up 6 bases, with 11 bases separating them. CDR1 and CDR2 from the germline V gene are SGHRS and YFSETQ. The CDR3 sequence is 13 residues long. The CDR3: CASSSNAQDTQYF. In DNA form, the CDR3 reads TGCGCCAGCAGCTCCAACGCTCAGGATACGCAGTATTTT.

The gene calls are TRBV12-3 or TRBV12-4 and TRBJ2-2, with TRBD2 identical over 11 bases. V dropped 0 bases and J dropped 6; count of bases not matched to a gene: 3. This CDR3 is built from 16 residues. CDR3 region: CASSLALAGGSGELFF. CDR3 in DNA: TGTGCCAGCAGTTTAGCCCTAGCGGGGGGTTCCGGGGAGCTGTTTTTT.

The chain joins TRBV20-1 to TRBJ1-4; D is perhaps TRBD1 (5 bases). Germline V gene data show CDR1 as DFQATT and CDR2 as SNEGSKA (reference sequence). This CDR3 has 17 amino acids. V dropped 2 bases and J dropped 7 bases, with 23 bases sitting between them. CDR3: CSARQGNTRGRVEKLFF. The CDR3 nucleotides read TGCAGTGCTAGACAAGGCAACACTCGGGGGAGAGTTGAAAAACTGTTTTTT.

The rearrangement joins TRBV6-1 to TRBJ2-7, with a possible D match to TRBD2 (5 bases). Trimming cost V 7 bases and J 2 bases, with 15 bases left between them. This CDR3 spans 14 amino acids. The germline V gene encodes CDR1 MNHNS and CDR2 SASEGT. The CDR3 loop is CASIREGFAYEQYF. The CDR3 DNA reads TGTGCCAGCATTCGCGAGGGATTCGCCTACGAGCAGTACTTC.

This clonotype was detected a few times. This chain joins TRBV7-2 and TRBJ1-6, with 7 nucleotides matching TRBD1. Germline CDR1 and CDR2: SGHTA and FQGNSA. V gave up 1 base and J gave up 3 bases; unmatched junction bases: 3. This CDR3 region has 16 residues. CDR3 DNA sequence: TGTGCCAGCAGCTTAGGGGCAGGGGGCTATAATTCACCCCTCCACTTT. Translated, it gives CASSLGAGGYNSPLHF.

This clonotype has a handful of counts. The chain has TRBV7-3 and TRBJ2-1; D ambiguous. V lost 0 bases and J 2 bases, leaving 2 bases between the germline ends. Germline CDR1 reads SGHTA; CDR2 reads FQGTGA. This CDR3 comprises 13 residues. Here the CDR3 DNA reads TGTGCCAGCAGCTTAACCACCTACAATGAGCAGTTCTTC. Translation: CASSLTTYNEQFF.

The CDR3 here is CASRPTESGANVLTF. In DNA form, the CDR3 reads TGTGCCAGCAGACCCACAGAGTCTGGGGCCAACGTCCTGACTTTC. The chain joins TRBV7-9 to TRBJ2-6; D call uncertain. CDR1 is SEHNR, CDR2 FQNEAQ, per germline (reference sequence). V was trimmed by 6 bases and J by 1 base, leaving 10 bases between them. The CDR3 loop spans 15 amino acids.

This clonotype turned up a few times. This rearrangement joins TRBV12-3 or TRBV12-4 to TRBJ1-3; perhaps TRBD1 as D (6 bases). The CDR3 extends over 15 amino acids. Trimming pared 6 bases from V and 4 bases from J, leaving 16 bases between. CDR3 nucleotides: TGTGCCAGCAGGTTGGGGGGGCCCGCCGGAAACACCATATATTTT. It codes for CASRLGGPAGNTIYF.

The gene calls are TRBV20-1 and TRBJ2-5; unclear D gene. Per germline, CDR1 DFQATT and CDR2 SNEGSKA (reference sequence). The CDR3 totals 12 residues. Trimming removed 0 bases at V and 5 bases at J, with 7 bases between. The CDR3 here is CSAREFVETQYF. DNA for the CDR3: TGCAGTGCTAGAGAGTTCGTGGAGACCCAGTACTTC.

The sample holds a few counts of this clonotype. The rearrangement uses TRBV19 and TRBJ2-1; 8 nucleotides align to TRBD1. This CDR3 has 13 residues. Looked up from germline, CDR1 is LNHDA and CDR2 is SQIVND (reference sequence). V lost 7 bases and J lost 5; bases outside the gene matches: 4. Here the CDR3 DNA reads TGTGCCAGTAACCGACAGGGGAACAATGAGCAGTTCTTC. Translation gives CASNRQGNNEQFF.

This clonotype was seen a few times. The J gene is TRBJ2-7, the V gene TRBV7-2; D is perhaps TRBD1 or TRBD2 (5 bases each). V was clipped by 1 base and J by 5 bases, with 18 bases between them. This CDR3 spans 16 amino acids. Germline V lookup: CDR1 SGHTA, CDR2 FQGNSA. The CDR3 spells CASSLDVFGDRDEQYF. CDR3 coding DNA: TGTGCCAGCAGCTTAGACGTCTTCGGGGACCGCGACGAGCAGTACTTC.

In this sample, this clonotype turned up a few times. V gene TRBV5-1 combines with J gene TRBJ2-7; weak D call: TRBD1 (7 bases). With 0 bases removed from V and 5 bases from J, the gap between germline ends came to 15 bases. CDR1 is SGHRS, CDR2 YFSETQ, per germline. This CDR3 contains 15 residues. The CDR3 DNA reads TGCGCCAGCAGCTTGGCCTTTGGAGGGGGCGACGAGCAGTACTTC. Amino acids: CASSLAFGGGDEQYF.

The chain has TRBV7-8 and TRBJ1-4; 7 bases fit TRBD1. Germline V gene sequence: CDR1 SGHVS, CDR2 FQNEAQ. Trimming cost V 1 base and J 8 bases; bases outside gene matches: 7. The length of the CDR3 is 15 residues. CDR3 nucleotides: TGTGCCAGCAGCTTAGTGACAGGGAGGAGGGAAAAACTGTTTTTT. Amino acid sequence: CASSLVTGRREKLFF.

This clonotype was counted a few times. The genes are TRBV5-1 and TRBJ2-5; 7 positions agree with TRBD2. The CDR3 has 16 amino acids. Trimming cost V 1 base and J 0 bases; bases outside gene matches: 6. Germline lookup yields CDR1 SGHRS and CDR2 YFSETQ. CDR3 DNA: TGCGCCAGCAGCTTGCTCCAGCGGGGATACCAAGAGACCCAGTACTTC. Translation gives CASSLLQRGYQETQYF.

This clonotype has at least ten counts. The chain combines TRBV12-3 or TRBV12-4 with TRBJ1-1; D is unresolved. This CDR3 contains 15 residues. Trimming took off 3 bases at V and 3 bases at J, with 14 bases between the two ends. This CDR3 is CASSFSGGYYTEAFF. The CDR3 nucleotides are TGTGCCAGCAGTTTTTCTGGAGGCTATTACACTGAAGCTTTCTTT.